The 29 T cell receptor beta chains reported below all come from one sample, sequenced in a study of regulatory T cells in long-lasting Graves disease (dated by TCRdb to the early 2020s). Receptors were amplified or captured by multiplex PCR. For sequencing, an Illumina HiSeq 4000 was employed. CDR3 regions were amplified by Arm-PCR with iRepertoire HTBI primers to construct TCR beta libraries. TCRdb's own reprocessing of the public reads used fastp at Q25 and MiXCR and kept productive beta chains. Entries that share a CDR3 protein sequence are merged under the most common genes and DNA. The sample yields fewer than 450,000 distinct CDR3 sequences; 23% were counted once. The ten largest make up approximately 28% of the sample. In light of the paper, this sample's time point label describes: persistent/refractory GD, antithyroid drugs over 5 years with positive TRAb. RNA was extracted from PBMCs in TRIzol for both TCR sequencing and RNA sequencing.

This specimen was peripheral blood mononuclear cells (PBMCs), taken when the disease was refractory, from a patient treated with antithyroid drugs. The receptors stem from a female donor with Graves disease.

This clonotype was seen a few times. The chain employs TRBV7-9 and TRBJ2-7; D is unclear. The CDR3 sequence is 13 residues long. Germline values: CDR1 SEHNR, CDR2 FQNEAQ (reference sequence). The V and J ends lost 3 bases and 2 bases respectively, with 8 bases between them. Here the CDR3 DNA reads TGTGCCAGCAGCTTTAGTTCTCCCTACGAGCAGTACTTC. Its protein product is CASSFSSPYEQYF.

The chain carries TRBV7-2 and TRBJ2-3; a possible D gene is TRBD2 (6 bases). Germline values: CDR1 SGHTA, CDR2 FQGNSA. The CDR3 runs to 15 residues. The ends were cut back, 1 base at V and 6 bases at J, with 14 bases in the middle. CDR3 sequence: CASSLEGRERDTQYF. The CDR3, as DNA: TGTGCCAGCAGCTTAGAGGGGCGGGAACGGGATACGCAGTATTTT.

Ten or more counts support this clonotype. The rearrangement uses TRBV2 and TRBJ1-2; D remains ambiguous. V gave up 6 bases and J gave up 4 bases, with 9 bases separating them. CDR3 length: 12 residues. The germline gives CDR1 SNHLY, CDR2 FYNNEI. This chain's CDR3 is CASSEGFYGYTF. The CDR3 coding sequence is TGTGCCAGCAGCGAGGGCTTCTATGGCTACACCTTC.

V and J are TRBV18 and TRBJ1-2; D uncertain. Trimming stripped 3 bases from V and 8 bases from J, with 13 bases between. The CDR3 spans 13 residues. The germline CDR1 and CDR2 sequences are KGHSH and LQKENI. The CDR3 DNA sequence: TGTGCCAGCTCACCCGCCCGGGGTGGCGGCTACACCTTC. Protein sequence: CASSPARGGGYTF.

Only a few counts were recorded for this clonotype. The CDR3: CAWGTGGNQPQHF. CDR3 bases: TGTGCCTGGGGTACAGGGGGCAATCAGCCCCAGCATTTT. The chain has TRBV30 and TRBJ1-5; TRBD1 matches at 7 bases. The CDR3 contains 13 residues. V was pared by 5 bases and J by 2 bases, with 3 bases of the junction left unmatched. Germline V gives CDR1 GTSNPN, CDR2 SVGIG (reference sequence).

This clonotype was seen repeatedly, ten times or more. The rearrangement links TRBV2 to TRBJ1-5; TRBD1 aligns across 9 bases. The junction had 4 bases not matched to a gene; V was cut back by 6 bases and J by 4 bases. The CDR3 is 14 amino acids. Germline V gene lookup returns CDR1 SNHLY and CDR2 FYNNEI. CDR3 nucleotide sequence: TGTGCCAGCAGCTTGACAGGGGGTAATCAGCCCCAGCATTTT. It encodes CASSLTGGNQPQHF.

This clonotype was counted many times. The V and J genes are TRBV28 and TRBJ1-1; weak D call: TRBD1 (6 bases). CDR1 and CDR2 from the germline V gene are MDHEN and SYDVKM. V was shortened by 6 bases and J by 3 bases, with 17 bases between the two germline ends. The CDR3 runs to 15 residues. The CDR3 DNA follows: TGTGCCAGCAGCCCGGGGGGGGGGCGCGACACTGAAGCTTTCTTT. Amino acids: CASSPGGGRDTEAFF.

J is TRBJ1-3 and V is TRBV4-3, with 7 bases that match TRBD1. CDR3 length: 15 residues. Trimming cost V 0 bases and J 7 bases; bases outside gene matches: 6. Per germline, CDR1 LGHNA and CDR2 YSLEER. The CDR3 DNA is TGCGCCAGCAGCCAAGATTCGAGCAGGGGGAACACCATATATTTT. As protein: CASSQDSSRGNTIYF.

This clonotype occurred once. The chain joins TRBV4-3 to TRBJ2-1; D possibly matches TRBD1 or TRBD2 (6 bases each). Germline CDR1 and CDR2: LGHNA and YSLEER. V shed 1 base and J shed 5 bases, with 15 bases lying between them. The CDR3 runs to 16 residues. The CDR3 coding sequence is TGCGCCAGCAGCCAAGGGGGGCGGGGACCTCACAATGAGCAGTTCTTC. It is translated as CASSQGGRGPHNEQFF.

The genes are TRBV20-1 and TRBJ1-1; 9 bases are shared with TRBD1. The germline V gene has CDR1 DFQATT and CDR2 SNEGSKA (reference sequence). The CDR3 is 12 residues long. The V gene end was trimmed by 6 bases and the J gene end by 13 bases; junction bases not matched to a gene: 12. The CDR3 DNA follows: TGCAGTGCGAGAACCGGGACAGGGAGTGGTTTCTTT. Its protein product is CSARTGTGSGFF.

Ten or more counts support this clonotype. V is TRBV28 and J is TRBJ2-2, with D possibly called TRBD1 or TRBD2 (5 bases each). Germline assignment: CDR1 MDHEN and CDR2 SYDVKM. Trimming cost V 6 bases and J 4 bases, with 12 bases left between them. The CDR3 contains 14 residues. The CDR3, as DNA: TGTGCCAGCAGCTTAGATGGGGGCACCGGGGAGCTGTTTTTT. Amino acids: CASSLDGGTGELFF.

In DNA, the CDR3 is TGTGCCAGCAGCGTAGGACCGGGGCAGACCTACGAGCAGTACTTC. Protein: CASSVGPGQTYEQYF. The J gene is TRBJ2-7, the V gene TRBV9; perhaps D is TRBD1 or TRBD2 (5 bases each). Germline V gives CDR1 SGDLS, CDR2 YYNGEE. The V end lost 0 bases, the J end lost 2 bases, and 12 bases lay between the germline ends. CDR3 length equals 15 residues. Full variable domain (outside the CDR3, taken from reference TRBV9 and TRBJ2-7): DSGVTQTPKHLITATGQRVTLRCSPRSGDLSVYWYQQSLDQGLQFLIQYYNGEERAKGNILERFSAQQFPDLHSELNLSSLELGDSALYFCASSVGPGQTYEQYFGPGTRLTVT.

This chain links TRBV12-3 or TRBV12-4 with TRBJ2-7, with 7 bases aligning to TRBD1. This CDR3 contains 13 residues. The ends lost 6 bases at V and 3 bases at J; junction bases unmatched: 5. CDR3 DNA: TGTGCCAGCAGGGAGGCAGGGGGCTACGAGCAGTACTTC. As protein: CASREAGGYEQYF.

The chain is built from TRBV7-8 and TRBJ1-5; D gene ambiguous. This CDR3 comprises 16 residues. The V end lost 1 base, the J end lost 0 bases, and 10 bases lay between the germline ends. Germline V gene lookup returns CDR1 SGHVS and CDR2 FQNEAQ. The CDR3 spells CASSLVGGISNQPQHF. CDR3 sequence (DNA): TGTGCCAGCAGCTTAGTTGGCGGGATTAGCAATCAGCCCCAGCATTTT.

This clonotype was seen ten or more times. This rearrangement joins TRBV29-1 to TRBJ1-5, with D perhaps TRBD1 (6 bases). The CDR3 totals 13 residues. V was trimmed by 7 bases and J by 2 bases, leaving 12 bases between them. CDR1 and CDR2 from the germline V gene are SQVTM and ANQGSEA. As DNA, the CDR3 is TGCAGCGCTAAACAGGGAGGCAATCAGCCCCAGCATTTT. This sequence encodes CSAKQGGNQPQHF.

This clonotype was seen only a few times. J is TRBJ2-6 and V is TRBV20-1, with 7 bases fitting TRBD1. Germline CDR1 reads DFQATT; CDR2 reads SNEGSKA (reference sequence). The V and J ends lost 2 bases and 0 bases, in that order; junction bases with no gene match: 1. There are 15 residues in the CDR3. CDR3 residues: CSARQGDSGANVLTF. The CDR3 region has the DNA TGCAGTGCTAGACAGGGGGACTCTGGGGCCAACGTCCTGACTTTC.

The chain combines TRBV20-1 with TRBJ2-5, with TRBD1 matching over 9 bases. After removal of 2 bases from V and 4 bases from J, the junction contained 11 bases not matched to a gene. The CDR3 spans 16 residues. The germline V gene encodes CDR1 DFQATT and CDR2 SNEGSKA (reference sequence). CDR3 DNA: TGCAGTGCTAGAAAGGAGGACAGGGGTGGGGTAGAGACCCAGTACTTC. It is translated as CSARKEDRGGVETQYF.

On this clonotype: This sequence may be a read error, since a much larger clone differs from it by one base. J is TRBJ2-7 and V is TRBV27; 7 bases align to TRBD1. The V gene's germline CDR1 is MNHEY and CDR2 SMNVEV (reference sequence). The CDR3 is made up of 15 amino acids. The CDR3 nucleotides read TGTGCCAGCAGTTCTTTACAGGGGTCCGCCTACGAGCTGTACTTC. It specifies CASSSLQGSAYELYF.

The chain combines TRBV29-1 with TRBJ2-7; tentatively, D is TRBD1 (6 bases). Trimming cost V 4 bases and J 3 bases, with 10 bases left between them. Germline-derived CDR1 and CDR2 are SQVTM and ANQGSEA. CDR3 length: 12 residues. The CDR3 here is CSVGPGVYEQYF. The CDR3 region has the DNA TGCAGCGTTGGCCCAGGGGTCTACGAGCAGTACTTC.

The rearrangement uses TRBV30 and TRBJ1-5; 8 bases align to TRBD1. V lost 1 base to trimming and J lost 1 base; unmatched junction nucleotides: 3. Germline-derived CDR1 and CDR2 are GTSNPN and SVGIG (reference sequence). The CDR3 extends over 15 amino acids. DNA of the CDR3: TGTGCCTGGAGTGGCAGGGACAGGAGCAATCAGCCCCAGCATTTT. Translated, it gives CAWSGRDRSNQPQHF.

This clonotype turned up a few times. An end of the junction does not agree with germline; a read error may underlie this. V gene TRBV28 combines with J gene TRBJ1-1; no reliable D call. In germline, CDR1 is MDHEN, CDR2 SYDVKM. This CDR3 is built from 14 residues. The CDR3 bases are TGTGCCAGCAGTTTATTATCCACTAACAGTGAAGCTTTCTTT. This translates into CASSLLSTNSEAFF. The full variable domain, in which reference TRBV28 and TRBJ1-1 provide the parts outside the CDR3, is DVKVTQSSRYLVKRTGEKVFLECVQDMDHENMFWYRQDPGLGLRLIYFSYDVKMKEKGDIPEGYSVSREKKERFSLILESASTNQTSMYLCASSLLSTNSEAFFGQGTRLTVV.

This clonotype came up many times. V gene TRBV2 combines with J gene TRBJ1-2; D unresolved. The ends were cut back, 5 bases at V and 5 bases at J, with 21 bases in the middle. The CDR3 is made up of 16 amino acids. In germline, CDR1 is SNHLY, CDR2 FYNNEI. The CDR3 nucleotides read TGTGCCAGCAGTCGAGACACACAATCGATTGGATATGGCTACACCTTC. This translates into CASSRDTQSIGYGYTF.

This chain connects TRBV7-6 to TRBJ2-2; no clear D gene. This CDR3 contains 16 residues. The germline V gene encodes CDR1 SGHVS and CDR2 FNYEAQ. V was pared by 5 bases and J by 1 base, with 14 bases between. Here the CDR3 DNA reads TGTGCCAGCAGCCTATCGGCCGTAGGGAACACCGGGGAGCTGTTTTTT. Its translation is CASSLSAVGNTGELFF.

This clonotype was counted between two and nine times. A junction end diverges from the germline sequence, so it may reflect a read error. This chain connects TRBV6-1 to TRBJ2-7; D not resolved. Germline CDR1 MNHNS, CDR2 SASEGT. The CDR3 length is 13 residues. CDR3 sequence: CVSSGIGTYEQYF. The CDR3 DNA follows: TGTGTCAGCAGTGGAATAGGAACGTACGAGCAGTACTTC.

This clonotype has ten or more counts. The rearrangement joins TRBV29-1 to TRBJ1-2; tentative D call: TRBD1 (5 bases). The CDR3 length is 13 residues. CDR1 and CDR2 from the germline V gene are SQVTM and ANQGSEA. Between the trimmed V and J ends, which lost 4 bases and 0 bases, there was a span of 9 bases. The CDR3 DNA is TGCAGCGTTGCTCGGGACGCTAACTATGGCTACACCTTC. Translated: CSVARDANYGYTF.

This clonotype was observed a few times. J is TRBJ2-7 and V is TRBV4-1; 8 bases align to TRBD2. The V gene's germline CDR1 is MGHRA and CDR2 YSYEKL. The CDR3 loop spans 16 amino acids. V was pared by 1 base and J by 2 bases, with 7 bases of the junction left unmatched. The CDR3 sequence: CASSQAALAAAYEQYF. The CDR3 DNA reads TGCGCCAGCAGCCAAGCGGCACTAGCGGCTGCCTACGAGCAGTACTTC.

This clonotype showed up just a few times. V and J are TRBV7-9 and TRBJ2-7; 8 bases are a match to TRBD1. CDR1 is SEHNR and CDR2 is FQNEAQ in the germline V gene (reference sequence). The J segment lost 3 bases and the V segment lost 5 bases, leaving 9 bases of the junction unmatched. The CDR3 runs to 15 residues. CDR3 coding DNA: TGTGCCAGCAGCCCCGGACAGGGAAGATACTACGAGCAGTACTTC. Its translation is CASSPGQGRYYEQYF.

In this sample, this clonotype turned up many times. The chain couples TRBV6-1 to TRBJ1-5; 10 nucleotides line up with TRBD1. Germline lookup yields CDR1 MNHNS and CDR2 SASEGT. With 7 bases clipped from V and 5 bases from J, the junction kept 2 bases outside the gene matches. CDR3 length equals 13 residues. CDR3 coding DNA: TGTGCCAGCATTGGACAGGGGGATCAGCCCCAGCATTTT. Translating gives CASIGQGDQPQHF.

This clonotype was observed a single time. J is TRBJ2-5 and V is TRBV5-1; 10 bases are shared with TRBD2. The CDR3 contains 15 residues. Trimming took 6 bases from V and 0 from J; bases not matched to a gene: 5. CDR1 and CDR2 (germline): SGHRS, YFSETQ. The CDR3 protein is CASTPLAGNQETQYF. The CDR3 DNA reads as TGCGCCAGCACCCCACTAGCGGGGAACCAAGAGACCCAGTACTTC.